This is a list of T cell receptor beta chains from one sample in a study of vaccination effects on CD4 cells after COVID-19. No antigen is known for these receptors. Sequencing used immunoSEQ multiplex PCR; TCRdb keeps in-frame clones, though not all of them. The repertoire includes about 37,000 clones, under 85% of them detected once, and approximately 2.9% sits in the top ten. Material: CD4+ T cells from PBMCs cultured without peptide, obtained before COVID-19 vaccination. Every receptor here comes from a human donor who received a COVID-19 vaccine. Each CDR3 is given with its conserved first and last residue.

V	J	CDR3
TRBV12-3/TRBV12-4	TRBJ2-1	CASSLFDEQFF
TRBV18	TRBJ2-3	CASSPPADTQYF
TRBV28	TRBJ2-7	CASSSTGGHRYEQYF
TRBV2	TRBJ1-2	CASSGDGLNYGYTF
TRBV4-3	TRBJ1-2	CASSQVGGTGNGYTF
TRBV11-3	TRBJ2-1	CASSFSGGVGEQFF
TRBV27	TRBJ2-7	CASSTFGTSVYEQYF
TRBV3-1/TRBV3-2	TRBJ2-3	CASSPLAGASDTQYF
TRBV2	TRBJ2-2	CASRPGQSNTGELFF
TRBV19	TRBJ2-7	CASSSQHAGYEQYF
TRBV28	TRBJ1-5	CASSPNRGGQPQHF
TRBV6-1	TRBJ1-2	CASSEALTAYYGYTF
TRBV19	TRBJ1-6	CASSIGSQELAPRAPLHF
TRBV5-4	TRBJ2-3	CASSPGTRSTDTQYF
TRBV2	TRBJ1-3	CASSLQDFSGNTIYF
TRBV7-9	TRBJ2-5	CASSSPPTSGRWRETQYF
TRBV18	TRBJ1-5	CASSLGEESNQPQHF
TRBV7-2	TRBJ2-3	CASSLAPSGRVDTQYF
TRBV5-5	TRBJ1-1	CASSLRLTGERQAFF
TRBV18	TRBJ2-2	CASSPGFNTGELFF
TRBV5-8	TRBJ2-2	CASSLMGFGELFF
TRBV2	TRBJ1-4	CASRRGMNEKLFF
TRBV7-9	TRBJ1-6	CASSLEGGAPTYNSPLHF
TRBV5-6	TRBJ2-5	CASSLRETQYF
TRBV12-3/TRBV12-4	TRBJ2-5	CASRAIAGETQYF
TRBV11-2	TRBJ1-6	CASSPTGGSYNSPLHF
TRBV5-6	TRBJ2-6	CASSRDTINVLTF
TRBV24-1	TRBJ2-6	CATSGSGANVLTF
TRBV7-2	TRBJ1-2	CASTPTGANYGYTF
TRBV28	TRBJ2-5	CASILAETQYF
TRBV5-1	TRBJ2-3	CASSLDKPADTQYF
TRBV7-2	TRBJ2-3	CASSYLDRGVLDTQYF
TRBV19	TRBJ2-1	CASSISLAYNEQFF
TRBV2	TRBJ1-2	CASSGQGINYGYTF
TRBV7-2	TRBJ2-2	CASSLDGRPGELFF